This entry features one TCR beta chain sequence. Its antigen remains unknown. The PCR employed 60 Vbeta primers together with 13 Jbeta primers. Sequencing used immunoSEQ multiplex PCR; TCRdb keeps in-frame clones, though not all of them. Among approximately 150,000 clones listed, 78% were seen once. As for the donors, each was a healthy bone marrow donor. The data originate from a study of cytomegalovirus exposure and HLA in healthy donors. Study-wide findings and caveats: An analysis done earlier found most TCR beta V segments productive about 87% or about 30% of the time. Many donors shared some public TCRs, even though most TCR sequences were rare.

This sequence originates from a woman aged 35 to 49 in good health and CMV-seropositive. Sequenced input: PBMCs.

The CDR3 DNA follows: TGTGCCAGCTCACCACTCCTGAGCGGGGGCAGCGACAATGAGCAGTTCTTC. This sequence encodes CASSPLLSGGSDNEQFF. The V and J genes are TRBV18 and TRBJ2-1, with TRBD2 matching over 8 bases. CDR1 is KGHSH, CDR2 LQKENI, per germline. Losses at the gene ends were 1 base for V and 5 bases for J; bases not matched to a gene: 10. This CDR3 contains 17 residues.